One sample yielded the 3 T cell receptor beta chains listed below, sequenced in a study of early T cells in non-severe SARS-CoV-2 infection. TCRdb passed the 5' RACE reads through MiXCR, listing each CDR3 protein once. Of tens of thousands of distinct CDR3 sequences in the sample, more than 8.5% were seen once. The sample taken for sequencing was whole blood. The receptors stem from an adult who was a healthcare worker with PCR-confirmed SARS-CoV-2 infection or an uninfected control (not recorded which).

At least ten counts were recorded for this clonotype. The CDR3: CASSFSTGSNYGYTF. The CDR3, as DNA: TGTGCCAGCAGCTTTTCGACAGGCTCTAACTATGGCTACACCTTC. The chain has TRBV7-9 and TRBJ1-2, with a possible D match to TRBD1 (6 bases). V lost 3 bases and J lost 0, with 11 bases in between. The CDR3 contains 15 residues. Germline CDR1 is SEHNR and CDR2 is FQNEAQ (reference sequence).

This clonotype was recorded many times. V usage is TRBV20-1 and J usage is TRBJ2-7; D remains unclear. The V gene lost 0 bases and the J gene lost 4 bases, with 4 bases spanning the gap. CDR1 is DFQATT, CDR2 SNEGSKA, per germline (reference sequence). The CDR3 is made up of 11 amino acids. The DNA for the CDR3 is TGCAGTGCTAGAGATCTTTACGAGCAGTACTTC. Amino acids: CSARDLYEQYF.

This clonotype was seen a handful of times. This chain links TRBV6-5 with TRBJ1-5; D is unclear. Germline assignment: CDR1 MNHEY and CDR2 SVGAGI. The V end was cut by 6 bases, the J end by 2 bases, with 8 bases between. The CDR3 sequence is 13 residues long. CDR3 sequence (DNA): TGTGCCAGCAGCCCGTGCGGCAATCAGCCCCAGCATTTT. It yields the protein CASSPCGNQPQHF.